Detailed here is one T cell receptor beta chain. The antigen is not known. The data are from a study of T cell responses to AZD1222 COVID-19 vaccine. Trimming left V 4 bases short and J 7 bases short, with 17 bases between. The CDR3 contains 14 residues. Germline V gives CDR1 ENHRY, CDR2 SYGVKD. The repertoire was sequenced with immunoSEQ multiplex PCR; TCRdb's copy has only in-frame clones and lacks some. The sample consists of roughly 200,000 clones, roughly nine tenths of them appearing once. Overall study results and limits: Baseline serology detected seropositivity in only a handful of AZD1222 recipients. White British donors predominated, females outnumbered males, and clonal diversity was possibly underestimated.

Pooled samples include second doses given at about 4 or 12 weeks. Sequencing was performed on peripheral blood, taken 28 days after the second AZD1222 dose. V is TRBV10-3 and J is TRBJ2-7, with D unresolved. The clonotype was recovered from an adult who received the AZD1222 COVID-19 vaccine. The CDR3 protein is CAISGSSVGREQYF. The CDR3 bases are TGTGCCATCAGTGGGTCGAGCGTTGGAAGGGAGCAGTACTTC.